These 16 T cell receptor beta chains were all obtained from the same sample, sequenced in a study of cytomegalovirus exposure and HLA in healthy donors. PCR was performed using 60 Vbeta and 13 Jbeta primers. Only in-frame clones appear in the TCRdb table, and some are missing; sequencing was by immunoSEQ multiplex PCR. The sample totals about 140,000 clones; its top ten clones hold about 2.3%. The material sequenced was PBMCs. Receptor source: a woman aged 18-29 years in good health and CMV-seronegative.

The gene calls are TRBV7-9 and TRBJ1-2, with D possibly matching TRBD1 (6 bases). From germline, CDR1 is SEHNR and CDR2 FQNEAQ (reference sequence). Trimming pared 0 bases from V and 2 bases from J, leaving 19 bases between. CDR3 size: 18 residues. The CDR3 DNA reads as TGTGCCAGCAGCTTAGCTCTTCTTAGAGACAGGACAAACTATGGCTACACCTTC. Its protein product is CASSLALLRDRTNYGYTF.

DNA for the CDR3: TGTGCCAGCAGGCCGACAGGGGGTAACTATGGCTACACCTTC. This gives the protein CASRPTGGNYGYTF. The rearrangement joins TRBV6-5 to TRBJ1-2; 9 bases fit TRBD1. CDR3 length: 14 residues. V was pared by 6 bases and J by 1 base, with 3 bases of the junction left unmatched. Germline V CDR1 and CDR2: MNHEY, SVGAGI.

The chain carries TRBV7-2 and TRBJ1-3; D gene unclear. This CDR3 is 14 amino acids long. Trimming stripped 3 bases from V and 2 bases from J, with 8 bases between. Germline V gives CDR1 SGHTA, CDR2 FQGNSA. CDR3 DNA: TGTGCCAGCAGCTTGGAGGCAGCTGGAAACACCATATATTTT. Its translation is CASSLEAAGNTIYF.

This chain connects TRBV9 to TRBJ2-3; 7 bases are shared with TRBD2. Per germline, CDR1 SGDLS and CDR2 YYNGEE. V was pared by 0 bases and J by 2 bases, with 6 bases of the junction left unmatched. The CDR3 is 16 residues long. The CDR3 coding sequence is TGTGCCAGCAGCGTAGGGTCCAGCGGGATCACAGATACGCAGTATTTT. Translation gives CASSVGSSGITDTQYF.

The chain couples TRBV5-4 to TRBJ1-3, with D possibly matching TRBD1 (6 bases). V shed 0 bases and J shed 4 bases, with 11 bases lying between them. The germline CDR1 and CDR2 sequences are SGHNT and YYREEE (reference sequence). This CDR3 is built from 15 residues. The DNA for the CDR3 is TGTGCCAGCAGCTTGGATCCTCAGGGGGGAAACACCATATATTTT. Its translation is CASSLDPQGGNTIYF.

V and J are TRBV2 and TRBJ2-5, with 9 bases fitting TRBD1. Germline loops: CDR1 SNHLY, CDR2 FYNNEI. The CDR3 runs to 13 residues. With 8 bases clipped from V and 2 bases from J, the junction kept 3 bases outside the gene matches. The CDR3 DNA sequence: TGTGCCAGCGGAGACAGGGGGCAAGAGACCCAGTACTTC. This sequence encodes CASGDRGQETQYF.

A remark on this clone: The junction does not match germline at one end; this may be a read error. The chain combines TRBV5-4 with TRBJ2-1; TRBD2 matches 12 bases. This CDR3 has 15 residues. The germline CDR1 and CDR2 sequences are SGHNT and YYREEE (reference sequence). The CDR3 loop reads CASRLGTSGYNEQFF. DNA for the CDR3: TGTGCCAGCAGGTTGGGGACTAGCGGGTACAATGAGCAGTTCTTC.

The CDR3 bases are TGCGCCAGCAACCGGGAGGGTAACAGCAATCAGCCCCAGCATTTT. Protein product: CASNREGNSNQPQHF. J is TRBJ1-5 and V is TRBV4-1; D not resolved. The germline CDR1 and CDR2 sequences are MGHRA and YSYEKL. The CDR3 runs to 15 residues. The V and J ends lost 7 bases and 1 base respectively, with 14 bases between them.

J is TRBJ2-3 and V is TRBV29-1; possible D gene TRBD1, 6 bases. This CDR3 comprises 15 residues. The germline gives CDR1 SQVTM, CDR2 ANQGSEA. Trimming pared 8 bases from V and 2 bases from J, leaving 20 bases between. The CDR3 nucleotides read TGCAGCTCCTCACTGTCCGGGACACCCACAGATACGCAGTATTTT. The encoded protein is CSSSLSGTPTDTQYF.

The chain is built from TRBV4-3 and TRBJ2-7, with 7 bases identical to TRBD1. The CDR3 totals 15 residues. Germline trimming cut 1 base from V and 4 bases from J; bases unmatched to any gene: 7. Germline V gives CDR1 LGHNA, CDR2 YSLEER. CDR3 bases: TGCGCCAGCAGCCAAGGATTCGGGACAGCGTACGAGCAGTACGTC. Its protein is CASSQGFGTAYEQYV.

This chain uses TRBV11-3 with TRBJ1-1; perhaps TRBD1 as D (6 bases). Germline values: CDR1 SGHNT, CDR2 YENEEA. CDR3 size: 14 residues. The ends were cut back, 6 bases at V and 0 bases at J, with 11 bases in the middle. CDR3 DNA sequence: TGTGCCAGCAGGTCCCAGGGGTTGAACACTGAAGCTTTCTTT. As protein: CASRSQGLNTEAFF.

This chain connects TRBV5-4 to TRBJ2-7; 8 nucleotides line up with TRBD2. This CDR3 region has 16 residues. The germline V gene encodes CDR1 SGHNT and CDR2 YYREEE (reference sequence). Losses at the gene ends were 5 bases for V and 4 bases for J; bases not matched to a gene: 14. CDR3 nucleotides: TGTGCCAGCAGTGGGGGGCTAGGTAGCGGGAAGTACGAGCAGTACTTC. This translates into CASSGGLGSGKYEQYF.

The chain couples TRBV10-3 to TRBJ2-5, with a weak D call TRBD2 (5 bases). The CDR3 runs 13 residues. Germline V gene lookup returns CDR1 ENHRY and CDR2 SYGVKD. Trimming shortened V by 6 bases and J by 0 bases, and 8 bases separated the two germline ends. For the CDR3, the DNA is TGTGCCATCAGCTTTAGCGACCAAGAGACCCAGTACTTC. Its translation: CAISFSDQETQYF.

The CDR3 here is CASSRFGQTNQPQHF. The CDR3 DNA follows: TGTGCCAGCAGCCGTTTTGGACAGACCAATCAGCCCCAGCATTTT. This rearrangement joins TRBV9 to TRBJ1-5; D may be TRBD1 (6 bases). V was trimmed by 4 bases and J by 3 bases, leaving 14 bases between them. The germline gives CDR1 SGDLS, CDR2 YYNGEE. The CDR3 covers 15 residues. Filled out from reference TRBV9 and TRBJ1-5, the complete variable domain reads DSGVTQTPKHLITATGQRVTLRCSPRSGDLSVYWYQQSLDQGLQFLIQYYNGEERAKGNILERFSAQQFPDLHSELNLSSLELGDSALYFCASSRFGQTNQPQHFGDGTRLSIL.

The chain uses TRBV4-2 and TRBJ2-7; 10 nucleotides line up with TRBD1. The V and J ends lost 3 bases and 5 bases, in that order; junction bases with no gene match: 10. Germline-derived CDR1 and CDR2 are LGHNA and YNFKEQ. The CDR3 has 16 amino acids. The CDR3 protein is CASSQHTGTGVNEQYF. The CDR3 DNA follows: TGTGCCAGCAGCCAGCATACCGGGACAGGGGTTAACGAGCAGTACTTC.

The rearrangement uses TRBV5-6 and TRBJ1-1; D unresolved. This CDR3 has 15 amino acids. Trimming removed 4 bases at V and 2 bases at J, with 15 bases between. CDR1 is SGHDT, CDR2 YYEEEE, per germline. The CDR3 region is CASSRLGIVNTEAFF. The CDR3 region has the DNA TGTGCCAGCAGCCGGCTCGGGATAGTAAACACTGAAGCTTTCTTT.